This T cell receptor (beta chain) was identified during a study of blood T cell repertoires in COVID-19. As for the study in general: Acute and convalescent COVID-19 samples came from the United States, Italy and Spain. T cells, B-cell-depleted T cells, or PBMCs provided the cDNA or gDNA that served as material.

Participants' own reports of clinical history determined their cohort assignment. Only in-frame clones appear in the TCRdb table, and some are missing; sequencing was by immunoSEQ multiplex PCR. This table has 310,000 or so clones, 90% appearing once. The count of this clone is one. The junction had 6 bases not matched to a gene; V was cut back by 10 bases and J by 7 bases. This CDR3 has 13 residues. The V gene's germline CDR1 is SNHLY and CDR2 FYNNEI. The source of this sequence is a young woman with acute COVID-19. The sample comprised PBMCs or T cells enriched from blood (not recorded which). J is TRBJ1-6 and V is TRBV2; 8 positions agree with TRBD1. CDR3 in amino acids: CATDRGGNSPLHF. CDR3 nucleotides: TGTGCCACCGACAGGGGAGGAAATTCACCCCTCCACTTT.